This T cell receptor (beta chain) was observed in a study of cytomegalovirus exposure and HLA in healthy donors. General study findings and limits: 164 TCR beta chains were listed as cytomegalovirus-associated. TCR beta chain V- and J-gene trimming was linked, in a later analysis, to a missense variant in DCLRE1C.

This clone was seen a few times. Its antigen remains unidentified. PCR involved 60 Vbeta and 13 Jbeta primers. Assay: immunoSEQ multiplex PCR; the TCRdb copy retains only in-frame clones and omits some. This sample has about 190,000 clones, with around 75% found just once. This CDR3 has 16 residues. Unmatched junction bases numbered 12, after V lost 5 bases and J lost 6 bases. The germline V gene has CDR1 SGHVS and CDR2 FNYEAQ. The sample comprised PBMCs. This receptor was obtained from a woman aged 25-40 years in good health and CMV-seropositive. The rearrangement joins TRBV7-6 to TRBJ2-1; 8 bases map to TRBD2. CDR3 DNA sequence: TGTGCCAGCAGCCGGTCCCTAGCGGGTTATATCAATGAGCAGTTCTTC. Translating it yields CASSRSLAGYINEQFF.